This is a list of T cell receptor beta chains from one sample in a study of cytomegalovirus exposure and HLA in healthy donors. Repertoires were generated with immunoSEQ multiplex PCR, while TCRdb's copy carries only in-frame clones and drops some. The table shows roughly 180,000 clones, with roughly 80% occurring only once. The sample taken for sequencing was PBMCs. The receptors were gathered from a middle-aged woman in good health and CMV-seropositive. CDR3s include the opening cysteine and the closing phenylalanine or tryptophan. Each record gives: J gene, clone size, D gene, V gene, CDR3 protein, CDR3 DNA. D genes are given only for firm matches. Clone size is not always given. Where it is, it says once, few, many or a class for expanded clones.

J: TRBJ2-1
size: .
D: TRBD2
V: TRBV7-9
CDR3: CASSLARGLVNEQFF
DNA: TGTGCCAGCAGCTTAGCGCGTGGACTAGTCAATGAGCAGTTCTTC

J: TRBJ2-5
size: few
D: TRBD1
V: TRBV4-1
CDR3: CASSQEGTGGQETQYF
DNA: TGCGCCAGCAGCCAAGAGGGGACAGGGGGACAGGAGACCCAGTACTTC

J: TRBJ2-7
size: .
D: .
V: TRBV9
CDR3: CASSVGAGEFGEQYF
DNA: TGTGCCAGCAGCGTTGGGGCAGGGGAGTTTGGAGAGCAGTACTTC

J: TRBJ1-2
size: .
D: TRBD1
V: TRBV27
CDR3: CASSSGTDYGYTF
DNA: TGTGCCAGCAGTTCTGGGACAGACTATGGCTACACCTTC

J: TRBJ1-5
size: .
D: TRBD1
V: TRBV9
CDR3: CASYFRDRNQPQHF
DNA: TGTGCCAGCTACTTCCGGGACAGGAATCAGCCCCAGCATTTT

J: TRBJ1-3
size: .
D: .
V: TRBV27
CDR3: CASSFRGADTIYF
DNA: TGTGCCAGCAGTTTCAGGGGCGCGGACACCATATATTTT

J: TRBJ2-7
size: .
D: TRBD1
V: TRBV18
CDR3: CASSPSVGQGSYEQYF
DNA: TGTGCCAGCTCACCCTCCGTCGGACAGGGATCCTACGAGCAGTACTTC

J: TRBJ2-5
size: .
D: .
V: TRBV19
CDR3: CATSRMVATMETQYF
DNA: TGTGCCACCTCTCGAATGGTAGCGACCATGGAGACCCAGTACTTC

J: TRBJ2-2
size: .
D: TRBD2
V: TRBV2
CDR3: CASQTSGPSGELFF
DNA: TGTGCCAGCCAGACTAGCGGGCCCTCCGGGGAGCTGTTTTTT

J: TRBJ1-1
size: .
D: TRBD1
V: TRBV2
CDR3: CASSLTGGFSEAFF
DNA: TGTGCCAGCAGTCTAACAGGGGGCTTCTCTGAAGCTTTCTTT

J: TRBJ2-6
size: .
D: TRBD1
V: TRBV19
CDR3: CASILGTGGAGANVLTF
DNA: TGTGCCAGTATCCTCGGGACAGGGGGCGCTGGGGCCAACGTCCTGACTTTC

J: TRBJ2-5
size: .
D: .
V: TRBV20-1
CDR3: CSASSQETQYF
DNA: TGCAGTGCTAGCTCCCAAGAGACCCAGTACTTC

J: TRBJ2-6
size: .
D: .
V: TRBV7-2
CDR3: CASSLGQASGANVLTF
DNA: TGTGCCAGCAGCTTAGGTCAGGCCTCTGGGGCCAACGTCCTGACTTTC

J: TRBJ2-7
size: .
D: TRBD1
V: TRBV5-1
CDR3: CASSLGSGGRVHEQYF
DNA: TGCGCCAGCAGCTTGGGATCAGGGGGCCGAGTCCACGAGCAGTACTTC

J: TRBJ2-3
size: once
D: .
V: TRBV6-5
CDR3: CASVAGGTDTQYF
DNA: TGTGCCAGCGTGGCCGGGGGCACAGATACGCAGTATTTT

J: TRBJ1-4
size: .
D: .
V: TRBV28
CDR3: CASSGRQSVNEKLFF
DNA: TGCGCCAGCAGTGGTCGACAGTCCGTTAATGAAAAACTGTTTTTT

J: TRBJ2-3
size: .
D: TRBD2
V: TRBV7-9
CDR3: CASSFSGSTDTQYF
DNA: TGTGCCAGCAGCTTTAGCGGGAGCACAGATACGCAGTATTTT